Only a few counts were recorded for the clone carrying this T cell receptor (beta chain). Its cognate antigen is unknown. TCRdb reanalysed the reads using MiXCR and keeps one entry per CDR3 protein. The table records 150,000 to 200,000 distinct CDR3 sequences, around 15% of them present only once. The sample comes from a study of T cell repertoires in cytomegalovirus infection. Overall study context: Matching HLA type and CMV infection were both indicated by public TCR beta signatures. Study-wide results and caveats: HLA-C-restricted, CMV-specific TCR beta clonotypes were dominant ex vivo. Cumulative frequency of public TCR beta families picked out carriers of CMV plus the relevant HLA.

CDR3 length: 14 amino acids. The V end was cut by 5 bases, the J end by 0 bases, with 11 bases between. Germline-derived CDR1 and CDR2 are SQVTM and ANQGSEA. This receptor was identified in a human donor in good health (CMV status not recorded). Some clones in this sample may be carry-over from other donors' samples. The gene calls are TRBV29-1 and TRBJ2-1; D may be TRBD2 (6 bases). The sequenced material came from PBMCs. The CDR3 region has the DNA TGCAGCGTTCGGGGGACGAGCTCCTACAATGAGCAGTTCTTC. It codes for CSVRGTSSYNEQFF.